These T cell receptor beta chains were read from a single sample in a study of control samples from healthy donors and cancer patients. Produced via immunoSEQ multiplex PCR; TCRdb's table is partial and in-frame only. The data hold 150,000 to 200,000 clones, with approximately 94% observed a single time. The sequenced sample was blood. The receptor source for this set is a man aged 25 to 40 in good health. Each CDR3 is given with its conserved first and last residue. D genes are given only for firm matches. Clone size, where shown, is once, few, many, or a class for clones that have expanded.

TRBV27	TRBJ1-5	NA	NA	CASSSRESRQPQHF	TGTGCCAGCAGTTCCAGGGAATCACGTCAGCCCCAGCATTTT
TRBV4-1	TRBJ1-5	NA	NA	CASSQEGIYQPQHF	TGCGCCAGCAGCCAAGAAGGGATTTATCAGCCCCAGCATTTT
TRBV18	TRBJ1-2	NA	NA	CASSPGQASYGYTF	TGTGCCAGCTCACCGGGCCAGGCAAGTTATGGCTACACCTTC
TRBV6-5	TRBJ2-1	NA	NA	CASSYSTRFIYNEQFF	TGTGCCAGCAGTTACTCAACTAGGTTCATCTACAATGAGCAGTTCTTC
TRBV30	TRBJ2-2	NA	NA	CAYAGEGPGELFF	TGTGCCTACGCCGGGGAAGGTCCCGGGGAGCTGTTTTTT
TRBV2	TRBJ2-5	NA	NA	CASSAGPQYQETQYF	TGTGCCAGCAGTGCCGGTCCTCAGTACCAAGAGACCCAGTACTTC
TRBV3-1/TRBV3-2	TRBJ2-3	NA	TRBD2	CASSQGLAEATDTQYF	TGTGCCAGCAGCCAGGGACTAGCGGAAGCAACAGATACGCAGTATTTT
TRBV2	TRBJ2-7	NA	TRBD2	CASSELAGDLEQYF	TGTGCCAGCAGTGAACTAGCGGGAGACCTCGAGCAGTACTTC
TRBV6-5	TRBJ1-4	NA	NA	CASNLGGTNEKLFF	TGTGCCAGCAATCTAGGAGGGACTAATGAAAAACTGTTTTTT
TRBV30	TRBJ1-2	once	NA	CAWSVRVLNGYTF	TGTGCCTGGAGTGTCCGGGTTTTGAATGGCTACACCTTC
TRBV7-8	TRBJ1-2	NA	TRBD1	CASSPGTVGYGYTF	TGTGCCAGCAGCCCGGGGACAGTGGGCTATGGCTACACCTTC
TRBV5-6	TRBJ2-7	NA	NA	CASSFGNRDLEQYF	TGTGCCAGCAGCTTTGGAAACAGGGATTTGGAGCAGTACTTC
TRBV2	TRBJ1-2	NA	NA	CASSEAAGDNYVFGYTF	TGTGCCAGCAGTGAAGCAGCAGGGGACAACTATGTCTTTGGCTACACCTTC
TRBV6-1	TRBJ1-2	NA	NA	CASSEALVIGYTF	TGTGCCAGCAGTGAAGCTTTAGTGATCGGCTACACCTTC
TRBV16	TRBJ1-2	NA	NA	CASSQSTSNGYTF	TGTGCCAGCAGCCAATCCACATCGAATGGCTACACCTTC
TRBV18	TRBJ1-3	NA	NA	CASSPSAGAPPSGNTIYF	TGTGCCAGCTCACCAAGTGCCGGGGCACCCCCCTCTGGAAACACCATATATTTT
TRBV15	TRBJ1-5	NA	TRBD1	CATSRDRQGRRNQPQHF	TGTGCCACCAGCAGAGACCGACAGGGCCGCCGGAATCAGCCCCAGCATTTT
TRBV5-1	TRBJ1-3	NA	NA	CASSSFGDPGNTIYF	TGCGCCAGCAGTTCGTTCGGGGATCCTGGAAACACCATATATTTT
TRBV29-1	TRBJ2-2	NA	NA	CSVGSGNTGELFF	TGCAGCGTAGGAAGCGGGAACACCGGGGAGCTGTTTTTT
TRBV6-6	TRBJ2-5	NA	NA	CASSGQFQETQYF	TGTGCCAGCAGCGGACAATTCCAAGAGACCCAGTACTTC
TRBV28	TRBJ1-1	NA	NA	CASSLWRWMGNTEAFF	TGTGCCAGCAGTTTATGGAGATGGATGGGGAACACTGAAGCTTTCTTT
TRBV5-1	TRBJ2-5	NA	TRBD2	CASSLTSGRGETQYF	TGCGCCAGCAGCTTAACTAGCGGGAGGGGGGAGACCCAGTACTTC
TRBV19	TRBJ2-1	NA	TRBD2	CASSPALSGAVNEQFF	TGTGCCAGTAGTCCCGCCCTTAGCGGGGCGGTAAATGAGCAGTTCTTC
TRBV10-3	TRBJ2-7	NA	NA	CAISEGTSYEQYF	TGTGCCATCAGTGAAGGGACTTCCTACGAGCAGTACTTC
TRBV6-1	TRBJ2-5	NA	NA	CASSEIGGAQETQYF	TGTGCCAGCAGTGAGATTGGGGGGGCCCAAGAGACCCAGTACTTC
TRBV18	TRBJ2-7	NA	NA	CASSPRLVSEQYF	TGTGCCAGCTCACCGCGACTAGTATCCGAGCAGTACTTC
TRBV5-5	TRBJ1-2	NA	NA	CASSLGRGIVEPYGYTF	TGTGCCAGCAGCTTGGGCCGGGGAATAGTCGAACCTTATGGCTACACCTTC
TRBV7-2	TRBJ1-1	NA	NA	CASSPPNGGTNTEAFF	TGTGCCAGCAGCCCACCCAATGGGGGCACCAACACTGAAGCTTTCTTT
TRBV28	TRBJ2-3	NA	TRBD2	CASSLWGEGLGDTQYF	TGTGCCAGCAGTTTATGGGGGGAGGGCCTTGGAGATACGCAGTATTTT
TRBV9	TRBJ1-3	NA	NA	CASSVAPGSGNTIYF	TGTGCCAGCAGCGTAGCCCCTGGCTCTGGAAACACCATATATTTT
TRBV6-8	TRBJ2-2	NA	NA	CASSRVENTGELFF	TGTGCCAGCAGTCGTGTCGAGAACACCGGGGAGCTGTTTTTT
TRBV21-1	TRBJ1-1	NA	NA	CASTKTPTGGQRTEAFF	TGTGCCAGCACCAAGACACCGACGGGGGGGCAGAGGACTGAAGCTTTCTTT
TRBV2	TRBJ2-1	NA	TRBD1	CASKRGQGGYNEQFF	TGTGCCAGCAAGAGGGGACAGGGTGGCTACAATGAGCAGTTCTTC
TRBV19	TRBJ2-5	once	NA	CASSIGWRETQYF	TGTGCCAGTAGCATAGGATGGAGGGAGACCCAGTACTTC
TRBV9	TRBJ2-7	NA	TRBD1	CASSGQGPYEQYF	TGTGCCAGCAGCGGACAGGGCCCCTACGAGCAGTACTTC
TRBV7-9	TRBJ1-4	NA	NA	CASSLVGPPNNEKLFF	TGTGCCAGCTCATTAGTGGGCCCTCCGAATAATGAAAAACTGTTTTTT
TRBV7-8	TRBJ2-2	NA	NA	CASSSTGGGNTGELFF	TGTGCCAGCAGCTCGACGGGGGGCGGGAACACCGGGGAGCTGTTTTTT
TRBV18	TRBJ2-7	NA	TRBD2	CASSQGLADYEQYF	TGTGCCAGCTCACAGGGACTAGCGGACTACGAGCAGTACTTC
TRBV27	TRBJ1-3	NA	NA	CASSPTGGEWVNTIYF	TGTGCCAGCAGTCCGACCGGGGGAGAGTGGGTAAACACCATATATTTT
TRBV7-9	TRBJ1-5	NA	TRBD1	CASSSQDRGPNQPQHF	TGTGCCAGCAGCTCCCAGGACAGGGGACCCAATCAGCCCCAGCATTTT
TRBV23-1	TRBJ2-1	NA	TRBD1	CPRSQLGTESSYNEQFF	TGCCCCCGCAGTCAACTCGGGACAGAAAGCTCCTACAATGAGCAGTTCTTC
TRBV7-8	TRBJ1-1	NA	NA	CASSLPGARTEAFF	TGTGCCAGCAGCTTGCCCGGGGCCCGGACTGAAGCTTTCTTT
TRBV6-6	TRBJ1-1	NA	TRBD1	CASSYSGTANTEAFF	TGTGCCAGCAGTTACTCAGGGACAGCAAACACTGAAGCTTTCTTT
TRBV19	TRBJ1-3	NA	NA	CASSMGQGRSGNTIYF	TGTGCCAGTAGTATGGGGCAGGGACGATCTGGAAACACCATATATTTT
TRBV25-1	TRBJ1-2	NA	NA	CASSRGSVGYTF	TGTGCCAGCAGCCGGGGGTCGGTTGGCTACACCTTC
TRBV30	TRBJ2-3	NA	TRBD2	CAWRGLAGVMQYF	TGTGCCTGGAGAGGACTAGCGGGGGTTATGCAGTATTTT
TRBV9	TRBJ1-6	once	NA	CASSVGTTYNSPLHF	TGTGCCAGCAGCGTTGGGACAACTTACAATTCACCCCTCCACTTT
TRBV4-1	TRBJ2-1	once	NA	CASSQVASEQFF	TGCGCCAGCAGCCAAGTTGCTAGCGAGCAGTTCTTC
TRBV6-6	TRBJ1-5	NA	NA	CASQAGSNQPQHF	TGTGCCAGCCAAGCAGGCTCTAATCAGCCCCAGCATTTT